This T cell receptor beta chain was recorded in a study of blood T cells in healthy people across ages. Study-level results: Higher naive T cell percentage went strongly together with higher TCR beta diversity. Because donor CMV status was unknown, expanded clonotype changes were possibly confounded.

A remark on this clonotype: Its specificity is unknown.

V shed 2 bases and J shed 4 bases, with 9 bases lying between them. The CDR3 spans 14 residues. CDR1 is MNHEY, CDR2 SVGAGI, per germline. PCR was performed a second time for about 7 to 12 cycles using a sample-barcoded 5' primer and a J-beta primer mix. TCRdb itself ran the 5' RACE reads through MiXCR, one entry per CDR3 protein. The sample holds some 1.4 million distinct CDR3 sequences; 35% to 45% are singletons and the top ten take 7.9%. The chain uses TRBV6-5 and TRBJ1-3; the D gene is possibly TRBD1 (6 bases). The clonotype originates from a woman younger than 35 in good health. The sequencing sample was made of blood. The CDR3 DNA is TGTGCCAGCAGTTACGGCCAGGGGGGAAACACCATATATTTT. Amino acid sequence: CASSYGQGGNTIYF.